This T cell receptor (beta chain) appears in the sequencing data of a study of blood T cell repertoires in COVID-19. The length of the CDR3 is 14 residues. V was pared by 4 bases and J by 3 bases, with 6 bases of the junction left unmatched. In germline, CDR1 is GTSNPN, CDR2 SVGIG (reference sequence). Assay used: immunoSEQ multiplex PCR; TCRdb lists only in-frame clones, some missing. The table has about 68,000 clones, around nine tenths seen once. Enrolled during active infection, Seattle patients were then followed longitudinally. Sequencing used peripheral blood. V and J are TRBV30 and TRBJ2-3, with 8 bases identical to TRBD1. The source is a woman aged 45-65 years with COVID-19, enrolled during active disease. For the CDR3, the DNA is TGTGCCTGGAACCGGGACAGGACAACAGATACGCAGTATTTT. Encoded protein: CAWNRDRTTDTQYF. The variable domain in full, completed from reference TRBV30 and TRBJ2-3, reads SQTIHQWPATLVQPVGSPLSLECTVEGTSNPNLYWYRQAAGRGLQLLFYSVGIGQISSEVPQNLSASRPQDRQFILSSKKLLLSDSGFYLCAWNRDRTTDTQYFGPGTRLTVL.